The 13 T cell receptor beta chains in this list originate from one sample, sequenced in a study of human T cells and chemical hapten exposure. TCRdb reprocessed the RACE reads via MiXCR and lists one record per CDR3 protein. The table records just over 80,000 distinct CDR3 sequences, about 10% of them present only once. Regarding time point: patch test 1, 2 weeks after DPC sensitization. Treatment here: therapeutic diphenylcyclopropenone sensitization with weekly scalp DPC. The material sequenced was whole blood, taken in connection with sensitization to the hapten diphenylcyclopropenone (DPC). The origin of the receptors is a woman in her forties or fifties with alopecia areata. Some clones in this sample may be carry-over from other donors' samples.

The chain combines TRBV12-3 or TRBV12-4 with TRBJ2-3, with TRBD2 as a possible D gene (6 bases). Trimming pared 7 bases from V and 6 bases from J, leaving 20 bases between. The CDR3 spans 15 residues. CDR3 region: CASTLISGSRDTQYF. The CDR3 coding sequence is TGTGCCAGCACCCTTATCTCCGGGAGTCGGGATACGCAGTATTTT.

The chain couples TRBV12-3 or TRBV12-4 to TRBJ2-7; D is unresolved. V was trimmed by 3 bases and J by 5 bases, leaving 11 bases between them. The CDR3 covers 13 residues. As DNA, the CDR3 is TGTGCCAGCAGTTTTCTCCCTTATAACGAGCAGTACTTC. Translating gives CASSFLPYNEQYF.

J is TRBJ1-3 and V is TRBV18, with 9 nucleotides matching TRBD1. Germline V gives CDR1 KGHSH, CDR2 LQKENI. J was trimmed by 1 base and V by 5 bases; bases with no gene match: 6. This CDR3 comprises 16 residues. The CDR3 protein is CASSLGQGGSGNTIYF. The CDR3 coding sequence is TGTGCCAGCTCATTGGGACAGGGAGGATCTGGAAACACCATATATTTT.

This clonotype was observed a handful of times. The chain recombines TRBV18 with TRBJ1-5; 9 bases agree with TRBD1. Germline assignment: CDR1 KGHSH and CDR2 LQKENI. V was clipped by 0 bases and J by 4 bases; unmatched bases: 7. The CDR3 length is 17 residues. CDR3 DNA sequence: TGTGCCAGCTCACCACCGGGAACAGGGGGCCTAAATCAGCCCCAGCATTTT. It codes for CASSPPGTGGLNQPQHF.

This clonotype appeared many times. This chain connects TRBV18 to TRBJ1-1; 10 bases align to TRBD1. CDR3 length equals 12 residues. Trimming cost V 6 bases and J 7 bases; bases outside gene matches: 2. Germline CDR1 and CDR2: KGHSH and LQKENI. CDR3 nucleotides: TGTGCCAGCTCCCGGGACAGGGGTGAAGCTTTCTTT. Its translation: CASSRDRGEAFF. Full variable domain (rest looked up from reference TRBV18 and TRBJ1-1): NAGVMQNPRHLVRRRGQEARLRCSPMKGHSHVYWYRQLPEEGLKFMVYLQKENIIDESGMPKERFSAEFPKEGPSILRIQQVVRGDSAAYFCASSRDRGEAFFGQGTRLTVV.

The V call is TRBV11-1, the J call TRBJ2-7; possibly TRBD2 for D (6 bases). Trimming cost V 5 bases and J 7 bases, with 21 bases left between them. Germline values: CDR1 SGHAT, CDR2 FQDESV (reference sequence). The CDR3 runs 15 residues. The CDR3 protein is CASSLTGLAEGEQYF. For the CDR3, the DNA is TGTGCCAGCAGCCTCACGGGACTCGCCGAGGGGGAGCAGTACTTC. The variable domain in full, with the rest retrieved from reference TRBV11-1 and TRBJ2-7, is EAEVAQSPRYKITEKSQAVAFWCDPISGHATLYWYRQILGQGPELLVQFQDESVVDDSQLPKDRFSAERLKGVDSTLKIQPAELGDSAMYLCASSLTGLAEGEQYFGPGTRLTVT.

This clonotype was detected ten times or more. The chain employs TRBV27 and TRBJ1-2; unclear D gene. The germline V gene has CDR1 MNHEY and CDR2 SMNVEV (reference sequence). V lost 7 bases and J lost 0, with 15 bases in between. CDR3 length: 15 amino acids. The CDR3 here is CASTLKFGANYGYTF. CDR3 nucleotide sequence: TGTGCCAGCACCTTAAAGTTTGGGGCTAACTATGGCTACACCTTC.

This clonotype has more than one count but fewer than ten. The rearrangement links TRBV6-2 or TRBV6-3 to TRBJ1-2; 8 bases are shared with TRBD1. The J segment lost 3 bases and the V segment lost 4 bases, leaving 7 bases of the junction unmatched. Looked up from germline, CDR1 is MNHEY and CDR2 is SVGEGT. The CDR3 loop spans 15 amino acids. The CDR3 sequence is CASSSAGGGYYGYTF. CDR3 DNA: TGTGCCAGCAGTTCTGCAGGGGGCGGATACTATGGCTACACCTTC.

The chain uses TRBV5-1 and TRBJ1-4, with 8 nucleotides matching TRBD1. The V segment lost 4 bases and the J segment 8 bases; nucleotides outside the gene matches: 10. The CDR3 loop spans 15 amino acids. The germline V gene encodes CDR1 SGHRS and CDR2 YFSETQ. CDR3 nucleotide sequence: TGCGCCAGCAGCCGGGGGACAGGCTCTTCGGAAAAACTGTTTTTT. Protein sequence: CASSRGTGSSEKLFF. The whole variable domain, filled in from reference TRBV5-1 and TRBJ1-4, reads KAGVTQTPRYLIKTRGQQVTLSCSPISGHRSVSWYQQTPGQGLQFLFEYFSETQRNKGNFPGRFSGRQFSNSRSEMNVSTLELGDSALYLCASSRGTGSSEKLFFGSGTQLSVL.

In this sample, this clonotype turned up many times. The gene calls are TRBV28 and TRBJ2-7, with D tentatively TRBD1 (6 bases). Trimming cost V 5 bases and J 9 bases, with 14 bases left between them. The CDR3 is 12 residues long. Germline CDR1 MDHEN, CDR2 SYDVKM. CDR3: CASSRGGLGQYF. CDR3 in DNA: TGTGCCAGCAGTCGAGGGGGTCTCGGGCAGTACTTC.

This clonotype was seen a handful of times. V usage is TRBV18 and J usage is TRBJ1-2; tentative D call: TRBD1 (5 bases). The CDR3 is 16 amino acids. Germline values: CDR1 KGHSH, CDR2 LQKENI. Trimming stripped 5 bases from V and 4 bases from J, with 20 bases between. This CDR3 is CASSSYLGEESYGYTF. The CDR3 coding sequence is TGTGCCAGCTCATCCTATTTGGGGGAGGAGAGCTATGGCTACACCTTC.

This clonotype was seen a handful of times. V gene TRBV7-8 combines with J gene TRBJ2-7; D uncertain. Germline CDR1 and CDR2: SGHVS and FQNEAQ. This CDR3 has 14 amino acids. V was pared by 2 bases and J by 2 bases, with 10 bases between. CDR3 residues: CASSLFAATYEQYF. The CDR3 region has the DNA TGTGCCAGCAGCTTATTTGCGGCTACCTACGAGCAGTACTTC.

This clonotype was detected only a few times. The chain employs TRBV7-2 and TRBJ1-6; perhaps TRBD1 as D (5 bases). Germline values: CDR1 SGHTA, CDR2 FQGNSA. Trimming shortened V by 5 bases and J by 0 bases, and 20 bases separated the two germline ends. The length of the CDR3 is 19 residues. The DNA for the CDR3 is TGTGCCAGCAGCACCGATTTGGGACGTCAGAGCTCCTATAATTCACCCCTCCACTTT. Its translation: CASSTDLGRQSSYNSPLHF.